A selection of T cell receptor beta chains follows, all from one sample in a study of T cells in Graves' hyperthyroidism and ophthalmopathy. TCRdb reanalysed the multiplex PCR reads using MiXCR and keeps one entry per CDR3 protein. The data contain a few hundred thousand distinct CDR3 sequences, 14% of them singletons. Sequencing used blood. Receptors were obtained from a young woman with Graves' hyperthyroidism. Both conserved end residues are part of each CDR3. The order of the fields is D gene, clone size, V gene, J gene, CDR3 DNA, CDR3 protein. The D gene is left open where the match is weak. Expanded clones are given a class, and other clones once, few, many or no size at all.

>TRBD1|few|TRBV14|TRBJ2-7
TGTGCCAGCAGCCAAGTTCCGGGACAGGGAGGTAGCGAGCAGTACTTC
CASSQVPGQGGSEQYF
>TRBD2|many|TRBV12-3/TRBV12-4|TRBJ2-2
TGTGCCAGCAGCCCAAGCGGGGCCCGGGGCACCGGGGAGCTGTTTTTT
CASSPSGARGTGELFF
>TRBD2|few|TRBV6-2/TRBV6-3|TRBJ2-3
TGTGCCAGCAGCAAAGGACTAGCGGGGACCAACACAGATACGCAGTATTTT
CASSKGLAGTNTDTQYF
>TRBD2|.|TRBV5-1|TRBJ2-1
TGTGCCAGCAGCTTAGTAAGCAGTGGGCTGACTAGCGGTTCCTACAATGAGCAGTTCTTC
CASSLVSSGLTSGSYNEQFF
>.|many|TRBV13|TRBJ2-7
TGTGCCAGCAGCATCCCTGGCGCAGCCTACGAGCAGTACTTC
CASSIPGAAYEQYF
>.|.|TRBV6-1|TRBJ1-2
TGTGCCAGCCGATATACGGGAGACTCTAACTATGGCTACACCTTC
CASRYTGDSNYGYTF
>TRBD1|many|TRBV6-1|TRBJ2-7
TGTGCCAGCAGGCCCGGGACAGGGCCCTACGAGCAGTACTTC
CASRPGTGPYEQYF
>TRBD2|.|TRBV9|TRBJ2-1
TGTGCCAGCAGCGTAGGTGGGGGGGGACTAGCGGTATACAATGAGCAGTTCTTC
CASSVGGGGLAVYNEQFF
>.|many|TRBV27|TRBJ1-6
TGTGCCAGCAGATCCGGGACACGGATTAATTCACCCCTCCACTTT
CASRSGTRINSPLHF
>TRBD1|.|TRBV7-9|TRBJ2-1
TGTGCCAGCAGCCTCGGGGGTCAGACGGACAGGGGTAGGTACAATGAGCAGTTCTTC
CASSLGGQTDRGRYNEQFF
>.|many|TRBV16|TRBJ1-2
TGTGCCAGCAGCCTCGGTGGTGGCACCCCTAACTATGGCTACACCTTC
CASSLGGGTPNYGYTF
>.|few|TRBV7-8|TRBJ2-1
TGTGCCAGCAGCTCTAGCGCCGCCTACAATGAGCAGTTCTTC
CASSSSAAYNEQFF
>.|many|TRBV6-1|TRBJ1-1
TGTGCCAGCAGTTTTGTAGGGGAGTTGGACACTGAAGCTTTCTTT
CASSFVGELDTEAFF
>.|many|TRBV2|TRBJ1-3
TGTGCCAGCAGTGATGGTAGGGTCTCTGGAAACACCATATATTTT
CASSDGRVSGNTIYF
>.|many|TRBV5-1|TRBJ2-1
TGCGCCAGCAGCTTGGCTAGCGCCGCCCACAATGAGCAGTTCTTC
CASSLASAAHNEQFF
>TRBD1|.|TRBV10-3|TRBJ1-6
TGTGCCTCTTCAGTCCCGGGACAGGGGTCTCCTATGGATTCACCCCTCCACTTT
CASSVPGQGSPMDSPLHF
>TRBD1|many|TRBV24-1|TRBJ1-4
TGTGCCACCAGTGATGGACAGGGGGCGAATGAAAAACTGTTTTTT
CATSDGQGANEKLFF
>.|.|TRBV9|TRBJ1-2
TGTGCCAGCAGCCCGCCCGCAAACTATGGCTACACCTTC
CASSPPANYGYTF
>.|.|TRBV7-8|TRBJ2-2
TGTGCCAGCAGCTTAGTAATTGGGGTCACCGGGGAGCTGTTTTTT
CASSLVIGVTGELFF
>.|few|TRBV20-1|TRBJ2-7
TGCAGTGGTATATCCAGACTCAATCCTCCCTACGAGCAGTACTTC
CSGISRLNPPYEQYF
>TRBD1|.|TRBV20-1|TRBJ2-7
TGCAGTGCTCTGCCAGGGGGCTACGAGCAGTACTTC
CSALPGGYEQYF
>.|many|TRBV20-1|TRBJ2-5
TGCAGTGCTAGAAAGTGGGGGGAGCAAGAGACCCAGTACTTC
CSARKWGEQETQYF
>TRBD1|many|TRBV2|TRBJ2-1
TGTGCCAGCTCCACGCGGAGGGGAAACGGACAGGGAGCCTACAATGAGCAGTTCTTC
CASSTRRGNGQGAYNEQFF
>TRBD2|many|TRBV3-1|TRBJ2-1
TGTGCCAGCAGCCCCCGACTAGCGGGAGCTAAGAATGAGCAGTTCTTC
CASSPRLAGAKNEQFF
>.|many|TRBV11-2|TRBJ1-1
TGTGCCAGCAGCTACACAGGGAGGGCCTTGGAAGCTTTCTTT
CASSYTGRALEAFF
>TRBD1|.|TRBV28|TRBJ2-7
TGTGCCAGCAGTTTGACAGGGGGCTACGAGCAGTACTTC
CASSLTGGYEQYF
>TRBD2|few|TRBV13|TRBJ2-1
TGTGCCAGCAGCTTAGAGCTAGCGGGAGGGCCGGGGCAGTTCTTC
CASSLELAGGPGQFF
>TRBD2|many|TRBV12-3/TRBV12-4|TRBJ2-3
TGTGCCAGCAGGCCCGGGACTAGCGGGAGGGCCGACGTGGCGGGAGATACGCAGTATTTT
CASRPGTSGRADVAGDTQYF
>.|many|TRBV7-8|TRBJ1-1
TGTGCCAGCAGCTTAGGGGTAGGGAGAAACACTGAAGCTTTCTTT
CASSLGVGRNTEAFF